These T cell receptor beta chains were read from a single sample in a study of blood T cell repertoires in COVID-19. Only in-frame clones appear in the TCRdb table, and some are missing; sequencing was by immunoSEQ multiplex PCR. The profile shows 65,000 to 90,000 clones, roughly 85% of them singletons. Material: peripheral blood. The origin of the receptors is a man in his 60s with active or convalescent COVID-19. CDR3s include the opening cysteine and the closing phenylalanine or tryptophan. The D gene is left open where the match is weak. Size values are once, few and many counts, or a class for expanded clones, and some rows have none.

TRBJ1-2 | NA | NA | TRBV5-8 | TGTGCCAGCAGCTCGGCATGGGAGGGGGACAATGGCTACACCTTC | CASSSAWEGDNGYTF
TRBJ2-1 | TRBD2 | NA | TRBV28 | TGTGCCAGCAGTTCGGTAGCGGGGGTTGAGAATGAGCAGTTCTTC | CASSSVAGVENEQFF
TRBJ2-3 | NA | once | TRBV10-3 | TGTGCCATCCTTAGCGCAGATACGCAGTATTTT | CAILSADTQYF
TRBJ2-3 | NA | once | TRBV11-1 | TGTGCCAGCAGCTTAGAGGGGTTGGTATTGGATACGCAGTATTTT | CASSLEGLVLDTQYF
TRBJ1-1 | NA | NA | TRBV10-3 | TGTGCCATCAGTGCGTGGGCCACTCCTTTGGGCACTGAAGCTTTCTTT | CAISAWATPLGTEAFF
TRBJ2-7 | TRBD2 | once | TRBV18 | TGTGCCAGCTCACCATTGGGAGGGGAGAGCTCCTACGAGCAGTACTTC | CASSPLGGESSYEQYF
TRBJ1-2 | NA | NA | TRBV5-1 | TGCGCCAGCGCCCTGGGTGGGGAGGGAAACTATGGCTACACCTTC | CASALGGEGNYGYTF
TRBJ1-2 | NA | NA | TRBV29-1 | TGCAGCGTTGAAGAGGGGGGGCACTATGGCTACACCTTC | CSVEEGGHYGYTF
TRBJ1-1 | TRBD1 | few | TRBV3-1/TRBV3-2 | TGTGCCAGCAGCGCAACACAGGGGGACACTGAAGCTTTCTTT | CASSATQGDTEAFF
TRBJ2-7 | TRBD1 | NA | TRBV11-2 | TGTGCCAGCAGCTTAGGGGGGACAGGGAGTCATTACGAGCAGTACTTC | CASSLGGTGSHYEQYF
TRBJ1-2 | NA | NA | TRBV7-2 | TGTGCCAGCAGCTTAGGGGGAGAGGCCTATGGCTACACCTTC | CASSLGGEAYGYTF
TRBJ1-4 | NA | NA | TRBV6-5 | TGTGCCAGCAGTTACTCTTCAGAGGGAAAACTGTTTTTT | CASSYSSEGKLFF
TRBJ1-2 | NA | NA | TRBV28 | TGTGCCAGCAGTTTAGGATCGGCAGCAAGGGGATATGGCTACACCTTC | CASSLGSAARGYGYTF
TRBJ2-5 | TRBD2 | NA | TRBV28 | TGTGCCAGCAGTTTACTCAGCGGGGGGGCCGGAGCATACCAAGAGACCCAGTACTTC | CASSLLSGGAGAYQETQYF
TRBJ1-6 | TRBD1 | NA | TRBV19 | TGTGCCAGTAGCCACATGGACAGGGACGGTAGTTCACCCCTCCACTTT | CASSHMDRDGSSPLHF
TRBJ1-2 | NA | NA | TRBV5-6 | TGTGCCAGCAGCGCCCGGACAGATCGGTACATACGGACCTTC | CASSARTDRYIRTF
TRBJ2-5 | NA | few | TRBV7-8 | TGTGCCAGCAGCTACCGTGCCGACAGGCCGCAAGAGACCCAGTACTTC | CASSYRADRPQETQYF